These 29 T cell receptor beta chains share one sample of origin, sequenced in a study of blood T cell repertoires in COVID-19. Clones were read by immunoSEQ multiplex PCR, and TCRdb kept only the in-frame ones, dropping some. The sample consists of about 150,000 clones, approximately 84% of them appearing once. Source material: peripheral blood. The receptors come from a human donor in a cohort sampled during active COVID-19.

This clone was seen a single time. This chain links TRBV6-4 with TRBJ2-1; D may be TRBD2 (6 bases). Trimming shortened V by 7 bases and J by 9 bases, and 13 bases separated the two germline ends. CDR1 is MRHNA, CDR2 SNTAGT, per germline. The CDR3 length is 12 residues. The CDR3 DNA sequence: TGTGCCAGCACCATACTGCGGGGTGAGCAGTTCTTC. Translated, it gives CASTILRGEQFF.

This chain joins TRBV7-9 and TRBJ2-2; TRBD1 might be the D (5 bases). The CDR3 covers 16 residues. V dropped 5 bases and J dropped 4 bases, with 17 bases sitting between them. In germline, CDR1 is SEHNR, CDR2 FQNEAQ (reference sequence). CDR3 region: CASSHPAGWSTGELFF. CDR3 bases: TGTGCCAGCAGCCACCCAGCAGGGTGGAGCACCGGGGAGCTGTTTTTT.

This chain joins TRBV3-1 (or the pseudogene TRBV3-2) and TRBJ2-2, with D uncertain. The CDR3 spans 13 residues. Germline CDR1 is LGHDT and CDR2 is YNNKEL (reference sequence). V lost 2 bases, J lost 5 bases, and 6 bases lay in between. Written as DNA, the CDR3 is TGTGCCAGCAGCCAAACTACGACCGGGGAGCTGTTTTTT. Residues: CASSQTTTGELFF.

V and J are TRBV2 and TRBJ1-1, with 7 nucleotides matching TRBD1. This CDR3 spans 16 amino acids. Germline V lookup: CDR1 SNHLY, CDR2 FYNNEI. J lost 4 bases, V lost 3 bases, and 11 bases had no gene match. The CDR3 region has the DNA TGTGCCAGCAGTGAGGACTACCGACAGGGCGGCACTGAAGCTTTCTTT. It yields the protein CASSEDYRQGGTEAFF.

J is TRBJ1-2 and V is TRBV6-1; no clear D gene. This CDR3 is 13 amino acids long. CDR1 is MNHNS, CDR2 SASEGT, per germline. Trimming removed 3 bases from V and 4 bases from J, with 9 bases in between. The CDR3 is CASSDRTSYGYTF. In nucleotides, the CDR3 is TGTGCCAGCAGTGACCGGACTTCCTATGGCTACACCTTC.

The genes are TRBV7-8 and TRBJ1-5; no definite D call. Germline V CDR1 and CDR2: SGHVS, FQNEAQ. The ends were cut back, 5 bases at V and 0 bases at J, with 14 bases in the middle. This CDR3 is 16 amino acids long. The CDR3: CASSSHRDFSNQPQHF. The DNA of the CDR3 is TGTGCCAGCAGCAGCCACCGGGATTTTAGCAATCAGCCCCAGCATTTT.

The V call is TRBV9, the J call TRBJ1-2; weak D call: TRBD1 (6 bases). With 0 bases removed from V and 8 bases from J, the gap between germline ends came to 14 bases. CDR3 length: 14 residues. Germline V gene sequence: CDR1 SGDLS, CDR2 YYNGEE. The CDR3 bases are TGTGCCAGCAGCGTAGATCATCAGGACAGAGGCTACACCTTC. Translation: CASSVDHQDRGYTF.

This sequence joins TRBV5-1 and TRBJ2-6; TRBD1 might be the D (6 bases). Deletions cut 1 base from V and 0 bases from J, with 17 bases between. This CDR3 region has 19 residues. Germline V gene lookup returns CDR1 SGHRS and CDR2 YFSETQ. The CDR3 spells CASSLSPDTGRSGANVLTF. CDR3 DNA sequence: TGCGCCAGCAGCTTGTCTCCGGATACAGGGCGCTCTGGGGCCAACGTCCTGACTTTC.

V gene TRBV2 combines with J gene TRBJ2-3; possible D gene TRBD2, 5 bases. The CDR3 sequence is 13 residues long. With 4 bases removed from V and 2 bases from J, the gap between germline ends came to 7 bases. CDR1 and CDR2 from the germline V gene are SNHLY and FYNNEI. CDR3 in DNA: TGTGCCAGCAGTGTAGGACTCACAGATACGCAGTATTTT. This sequence encodes CASSVGLTDTQYF.

The chain joins TRBV3-1 (or the pseudogene TRBV3-2) to TRBJ2-1; 7 nucleotides line up with TRBD1. The CDR3 consists of 16 residues. V dropped 4 bases and J dropped 8; count of bases not matched to a gene: 14. The germline CDR1 and CDR2 sequences are LGHDT and YNNKEL (reference sequence). The CDR3 spells CASSRPTRGRVDEQFF. The CDR3 nucleotides are TGTGCCAGCAGCCGCCCAACAAGGGGGCGGGTGGATGAGCAGTTCTTC.

The rearrangement uses TRBV19 and TRBJ1-1; a possible D gene is TRBD1 (6 bases). CDR1 and CDR2 (germline): LNHDA, SQIVND (reference sequence). The V end was cut by 5 bases, the J end by 2 bases, with 9 bases between. The CDR3 is made up of 13 amino acids. The CDR3 sequence is CASSPQGNTEAFF. The CDR3 DNA reads as TGTGCCAGTAGTCCACAGGGAAACACTGAAGCTTTCTTT.

The J gene is TRBJ1-5, the V gene TRBV6-5; 7 bases fit TRBD1. V dropped 5 bases and J dropped 5; count of bases not matched to a gene: 6. Germline-derived CDR1 and CDR2 are MNHEY and SVGAGI. The CDR3 runs 14 residues. CDR3 protein: CASSNRGTYQPQHF. The CDR3 DNA is TGTGCCAGCAGTAACAGGGGAACCTATCAGCCCCAGCATTTT.

This sequence joins TRBV19 and TRBJ2-4; maybe TRBD1 (5 bases). Germline V gives CDR1 LNHDA, CDR2 SQIVND (reference sequence). The CDR3 loop spans 16 amino acids. Deletions cut 1 base from V and 3 bases from J, with 13 bases between. The CDR3 region has the DNA TGTGCCAGTAGTATAGTAACAGGCCTAAGCAAAAACATTCAGTACTTC. It codes for CASSIVTGLSKNIQYF.

The CDR3 coding sequence is TGTGCCAGCAGCCAGGACAGGGAAAATAATTCACCCCTCCACTTT. This encodes CASSQDRENNSPLHF. The J gene is TRBJ1-6, the V gene TRBV3-1 (or the pseudogene TRBV3-2); 8 bases match TRBD1. The length of the CDR3 is 15 residues. Trimming cost V 3 bases and J 5 bases; bases outside gene matches: 3. Germline CDR1 is LGHDT and CDR2 is YNNKEL (reference sequence).

This clone has only a few counts. The J gene is TRBJ2-5, the V gene TRBV15; TRBD1 aligns across 8 bases. From germline, CDR1 is LNHNV and CDR2 YYDKDF (reference sequence). The length of the CDR3 is 15 residues. V shed 5 bases, J shed 3 bases, and the junction held 8 bases outside the gene matches. CDR3 nucleotides: TGTGCCACCAGCTCTCTCGACAGGGGCAAAGAGACCCAGTACTTC. It encodes CATSSLDRGKETQYF.

The chain joins TRBV5-1 to TRBJ1-4; D is perhaps TRBD1 (6 bases). The CDR3 is 16 residues long. Trimming removed 5 bases from V and 0 bases from J, with 14 bases in between. Germline CDR1 is SGHRS and CDR2 is YFSETQ. The CDR3: CASSPIGGSTNEKLFF. CDR3 nucleotides: TGCGCCAGCAGTCCCATTGGGGGCTCAACTAATGAAAAACTGTTTTTT.

This chain uses TRBV7-2 with TRBJ2-7, with 7 bases that match TRBD2. V trimming: 1 base; J trimming: 2 bases; junction bases outside the gene matches: 8. From germline, CDR1 is SGHTA and CDR2 FQGNSA. The CDR3 has 16 residues. CDR3: CASSLGGGTNPYEQYF. For the CDR3, the DNA is TGTGCCAGCAGCTTAGGGGGGGGTACAAACCCCTACGAGCAGTACTTC.

V usage is TRBV7-5 and J usage is TRBJ2-7; the table's D gene call, TRBD2, was not cross checked with the DNA. TRBV7-5 is a recognized pseudogene. The CDR3 is 20 residues long. CDR3 residues: CARSLENRGERVFSSYEQYV. CDR3 bases: TGTGCCAGAAGCTTAGAAAACCGGGGGGAGCGGGTATTTAGCTCCTACGAGCAGTACGTC.

This clone is a singleton in its sample. This sequence joins TRBV6-1 and TRBJ1-1; D is uncertain. V was clipped by 2 bases and J by 0 bases, with 7 bases between them. The V gene's germline CDR1 is MNHNS and CDR2 SASEGT. This CDR3 has 14 amino acids. Here the CDR3 DNA reads TGTGCCAGCAGTGAAATCGTAATGAACACTGAAGCTTTCTTT. Amino acids: CASSEIVMNTEAFF.

The genes are TRBV23-1 and TRBJ1-5; TRBD1 matches 11 bases. TRBV23-1 is an ORF, and what it does is uncertain. V lost 2 bases to trimming and J lost 2 bases; unmatched junction nucleotides: 11. The CDR3 extends over 19 amino acids. CDR3 sequence reads: CASSQINRTGGPGNQPQHF. CDR3 in DNA: TGCGCCAGCAGTCAAATAAACCGGACAGGGGGCCCGGGCAATCAGCCCCAGCATTTT.

V and J are TRBV27 and TRBJ1-1, with D perhaps matching TRBD1 (6 bases). Trimming stripped 5 bases from V and 5 bases from J, with 15 bases between. The CDR3 extends over 14 amino acids. Germline assignment: CDR1 MNHEY and CDR2 SMNVEV (reference sequence). The CDR3 coding sequence is TGTGCCAGCAGTCTGACAGGACCTGGGACTGAAGCTTTCTTT. It encodes CASSLTGPGTEAFF.

The chain's CDR3 is CASSYYRGTEAFF. The CDR3 DNA is TGTGCCAGCAGTTACTACAGGGGGACTGAAGCTTTCTTT. The rearrangement uses TRBV12-3 or TRBV12-4 and TRBJ1-1, with 8 bases aligning to TRBD1. The length of the CDR3 is 13 residues. V lost 4 bases, J lost 5 bases, and 3 bases stayed unmatched.

This sequence joins TRBV5-4 and TRBJ2-2; TRBD1 matches 9 bases. J was trimmed by 3 bases and V by 0 bases; bases with no gene match: 0. Germline assignment: CDR1 SGHNT and CDR2 YYREEE (reference sequence). The CDR3 runs 15 residues. CDR3 DNA sequence: TGTGCCAGCAGCTTGGACAGGGGGCACACCGGGGAGCTGTTTTTT. This codes for CASSLDRGHTGELFF.

This rearrangement joins TRBV29-1 to TRBJ2-3, with D possibly matching TRBD2 (6 bases). The V end lost 7 bases, the J end lost 8 bases, and 22 bases lay between the germline ends. This CDR3 is built from 14 residues. Germline CDR1 is SQVTM and CDR2 is ANQGSEA. In DNA form, the CDR3 reads TGCAGCGGAGGGTCTGGGGGGAGCGAGGGTACGCAGTATTTT. Translated: CSGGSGGSEGTQYF.

V is TRBV11-3 and J is TRBJ2-1; 10 nucleotides align to TRBD1. This CDR3 contains 16 residues. Looked up from germline, CDR1 is SGHNT and CDR2 is YENEEA. V shed 3 bases, J shed 9 bases, and the junction held 11 bases outside the gene matches. In nucleotides, the CDR3 is TGTGCCAGCAGCTTTGGTGGGGACAGGGGAGCGGGTGAGCAGTTCTTC. It yields the protein CASSFGGDRGAGEQFF.

V usage is TRBV7-3 and J usage is TRBJ2-6; D possibly corresponds to TRBD1 (6 bases). V lost 9 bases, J lost 2 bases, and 11 bases lay in between. CDR1 and CDR2 from the germline V gene are SGHTA and FQGTGA. The CDR3 runs 14 residues. The CDR3 nucleotides read TGTGCCAGTAAAGCAGGGGCTGGGGCCAACGTCCTGACTTTC. It specifies CASKAGAGANVLTF.

The rearrangement links TRBV28 to TRBJ1-5; 7 nucleotides line up with TRBD1. Trimming cost V 6 bases and J 7 bases; bases outside gene matches: 12. This CDR3 is built from 15 residues. Germline loops: CDR1 MDHEN, CDR2 SYDVKM. CDR3: CASSTITRQGQPQHF. CDR3 sequence (DNA): TGTGCCAGCAGCACAATCACTAGACAGGGCCAGCCCCAGCATTTT. Looking up the rest from reference TRBV28 and TRBJ1-5 gives the full variable domain: DVKVTQSSRYLVKRTGEKVFLECVQDMDHENMFWYRQDPGLGLRLIYFSYDVKMKEKGDIPEGYSVSREKKERFSLILESASTNQTSMYLCASSTITRQGQPQHFGDGTRLSIL.

The V call is TRBV5-6, the J call TRBJ2-5; D uncertain. Germline V gives CDR1 SGHDT, CDR2 YYEEEE. V was trimmed by 3 bases and J by 0 bases, leaving 6 bases between them. The CDR3 has 13 amino acids. The CDR3 DNA reads TGTGCCAGCAGCTCTGACTACCAAGAGACCCAGTACTTC. This translates into CASSSDYQETQYF.

The chain joins TRBV7-9 to TRBJ1-2; no clear D. CDR3 length: 13 residues. The ends were cut back, 2 bases at V and 3 bases at J, with 7 bases in the middle. Germline V gene lookup returns CDR1 SEHNR and CDR2 FQNEAQ (reference sequence). The CDR3 coding sequence is TGTGCCAGCAGCTTAAGCGGTGACTATGGCTACACCTTC. The encoded protein is CASSLSGDYGYTF. The whole variable domain, filled in from reference TRBV7-9 and TRBJ1-2, reads DTGVSQNPRHKITKRGQNVTFRCDPISEHNRLYWYRQTLGQGPEFLTYFQNEAQLEKSRLLSDRFSAERPKGSFSTLEIQRTEQGDSAMYLCASSLSGDYGYTFGSGTRLTVV.